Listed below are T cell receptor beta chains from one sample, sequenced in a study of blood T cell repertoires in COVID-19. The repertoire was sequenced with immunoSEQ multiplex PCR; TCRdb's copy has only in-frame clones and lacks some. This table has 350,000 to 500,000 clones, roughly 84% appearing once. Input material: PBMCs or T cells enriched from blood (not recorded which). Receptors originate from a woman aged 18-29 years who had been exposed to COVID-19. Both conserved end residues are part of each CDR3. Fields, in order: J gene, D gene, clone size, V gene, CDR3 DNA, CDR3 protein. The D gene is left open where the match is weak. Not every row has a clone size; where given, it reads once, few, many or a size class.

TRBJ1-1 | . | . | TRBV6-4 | TGTGCCAGCAGTGTTAGCCAGGGAAGTTCAACTGAAGCTTTCTTT | CASSVSQGSSTEAFF
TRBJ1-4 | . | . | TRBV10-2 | TGCGCCAGCAGACTCACCCAGGGGTCAGAAGAAAAACTGTTTTTT | CASRLTQGSEEKLFF
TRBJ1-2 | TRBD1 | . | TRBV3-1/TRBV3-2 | TGTGCCAGCAGCTACATGACAGGGCCCTATGGCTACACCTTC | CASSYMTGPYGYTF
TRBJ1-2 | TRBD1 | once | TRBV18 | TGTGCCAGCTCACAGGGGACAGAGAACTATGGCTACACCTTC | CASSQGTENYGYTF
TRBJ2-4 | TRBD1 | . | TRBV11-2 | TGTGCCAGCAGCTTGGCATACCAGGGGGCCCAAAACATTCAGTACTTC | CASSLAYQGAQNIQYF
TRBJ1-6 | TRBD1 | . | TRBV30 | TGTGCCTGGAGTCCCCGGGACAGGGGCTCACCCCTCCACTTT | CAWSPRDRGSPLHF
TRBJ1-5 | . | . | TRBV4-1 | TGCGCCAGCAGCCAAGATCAGGGACAGCCCCAGCATTTT | CASSQDQGQPQHF
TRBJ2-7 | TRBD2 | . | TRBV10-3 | TGTGCCATCAGTGAGTCGGCGCGGGAGGGGTCCGAGCAGTACTTC | CAISESAREGSEQYF
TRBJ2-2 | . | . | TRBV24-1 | TGTGCCACCACGTCCCGGGAGAACACCGGGGAGCTGTTTTTT | CATTSRENTGELFF
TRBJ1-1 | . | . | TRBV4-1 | TGCGCCAGCAGCCAAGTTCTGTTGTGGCAGGGTAACACTGAAGCTTTCTTT | CASSQVLLWQGNTEAFF